Listed here are 29 T cell receptor beta chains from one sample, sequenced in a study of CD8+ T cells in alopecia areata. Following extraction, RNA underwent reverse transcription to cDNA, which served as the sequencing template. Clones were read by immunoSEQ multiplex PCR, and TCRdb kept only the in-frame ones, dropping some. This sample yields more than 150,000 clones, of which approximately 53% are seen a single time; just under 20% belongs to the top ten. The sequences come from CD8+ T cells sorted from blood, collected at week 0. The receptors derive from a human donor with alopecia areata.

This chain uses TRBV11-2 with TRBJ2-7; no firm D call. This CDR3 comprises 12 residues. The V gene's germline CDR1 is SGHAT and CDR2 FQNNGV. Trimming stripped 5 bases from V and 3 bases from J, with 8 bases between. CDR3 sequence reads: CASSQAYYEQYF. The CDR3 nucleotides are TGTGCCAGCAGCCAGGCCTACTACGAGCAGTACTTC.

The sample holds a few counts of this clone. The rearrangement uses TRBV27 and TRBJ1-2; 8 bases are a match to TRBD1. This CDR3 region has 14 residues. Germline CDR1 is MNHEY and CDR2 is SMNVEV (reference sequence). V trimming: 4 bases; J trimming: 6 bases; junction bases outside the gene matches: 7. Here the CDR3 reads CASSYRQGLDGYTF. The CDR3 DNA reads as TGTGCCAGCAGTTATAGACAGGGGTTAGATGGCTACACCTTC.

In this sample, this clone turned up a few times. The rearrangement joins TRBV7-8 to TRBJ2-1; 9 bases are shared with TRBD2. Looked up from germline, CDR1 is SGHVS and CDR2 is FQNEAQ. This CDR3 is built from 19 residues. The V gene end was trimmed by 5 bases and the J gene end by 0 bases; junction bases not matched to a gene: 14. The CDR3 spells CASSNPRVASGDSYNEQFF. In nucleotides, the CDR3 is TGTGCCAGCAGCAACCCAAGAGTAGCTAGCGGGGACTCCTACAATGAGCAGTTCTTC.

This chain joins TRBV5-6 and TRBJ1-5; D is possibly TRBD1 (5 bases). Germline loops: CDR1 SGHDT, CDR2 YYEEEE. CDR3 length: 15 residues. Deletions cut 2 bases from V and 3 bases from J, with 12 bases between. The CDR3 here is CASSFGLRDNQPQHF. CDR3 coding DNA: TGTGCCAGCAGCTTTGGGCTCAGGGACAATCAGCCCCAGCATTTT.

A few counts support this clone. This chain uses TRBV23-1 with TRBJ1-1; the D gene is possibly TRBD1 (5 bases). TRBV23-1 is an open reading frame, and its role is uncertain. The length of the CDR3 is 12 residues. Trimming took 0 bases from V and 10 from J, leaving 9 bases between them. The CDR3 nucleotides are TGCGCCAGCAGTCAATCCTCGGACACAGCTTTCTTT. Protein product: CASSQSSDTAFF.

This clone has just a few counts. The chain has TRBV27 and TRBJ2-3; TRBD1 aligns across 7 bases. The ends lost 5 bases at V and 3 bases at J; junction bases unmatched: 8. Per germline, CDR1 MNHEY and CDR2 SMNVEV (reference sequence). The CDR3 is made up of 15 amino acids. Here the CDR3 DNA reads TGTGCCAGCAGTCCAGAGGGGGCCGGGACAGATACGCAGTATTTT. This encodes CASSPEGAGTDTQYF.

In its sample, this clone was seen a few times. The chain links TRBV7-2 to TRBJ1-4; 8 bases agree with TRBD1. Germline lookup yields CDR1 SGHTA and CDR2 FQGNSA. The junction had 2 bases not matched to a gene; V was cut back by 5 bases and J by 3 bases. This CDR3 contains 14 residues. The CDR3 DNA follows: TGTGCCAGCAGCGCGGGACAGGCTAATGAAAAACTGTTTTTT. Translating gives CASSAGQANEKLFF.

This clone occurred a few times. V and J are TRBV11-2 and TRBJ2-1, with TRBD1 as a possible D gene (6 bases). This CDR3 has 15 residues. Trimming took off 0 bases at V and 8 bases at J, with 14 bases between the two ends. Germline loops: CDR1 SGHAT, CDR2 FQNNGV. The DNA for the CDR3 is TGTGCCAGCAGCTTAGACCCGACAGGATACGATGAGCAGTTCTTC. Its protein is CASSLDPTGYDEQFF. The full variable domain, in which reference TRBV11-2 and TRBJ2-1 provide the parts outside the CDR3, is EAGVAQSPRYKIIEKRQSVAFWCNPISGHATLYWYQQILGQGPKLLIQFQNNGVVDDSQLPKDRFSAERLKGVDSTLKIQPAKLEDSAVYLCASSLDPTGYDEQFFGPGTRLTVL.

The CDR3 is CASSLYRNSPLHF. The CDR3 coding sequence is TGTGCCAGCAGTTTATACCGGAATTCACCCCTCCACTTT. The rearrangement links TRBV27 to TRBJ1-6; D gene ambiguous. The V and J ends lost 1 base and 7 bases respectively, with 5 bases between them. CDR1 and CDR2 from the germline V gene are MNHEY and SMNVEV (reference sequence). CDR3 length: 13 amino acids.

This chain links TRBV15 with TRBJ1-5; no firm D call. Trimming shortened V by 3 bases and J by 0 bases, and 9 bases separated the two germline ends. The CDR3 extends over 15 amino acids. Germline assignment: CDR1 LNHNV and CDR2 YYDKDF (reference sequence). Written as DNA, the CDR3 is TGTGCCACCAGCAGCTCGGGGAATAGCAATCAGCCCCAGCATTTT. Translation: CATSSSGNSNQPQHF.

This clone occurred a few times. The rearrangement links TRBV29-1 to TRBJ2-7, with a tentative D call TRBD2 (8 bases). With 4 bases removed from V and 0 bases from J, the gap between germline ends came to 13 bases. CDR1 and CDR2 (germline): SQVTM, ANQGSEA. The CDR3 contains 14 residues. Written as DNA, the CDR3 is TGCAGCGTTGTTAGCGGGACAGACTCCTACGAGCAGTACTTC. It translates to CSVVSGTDSYEQYF.

CDR3 sequence: CASSQGGGGIETQYF. CDR3 coding DNA: TGCGCCAGCAGCCAGGGAGGCGGGGGGATAGAGACCCAGTACTTC. The chain combines TRBV4-3 with TRBJ2-5; 8 bases match TRBD2. CDR3 size: 15 residues. J lost 4 bases, V lost 3 bases, and 7 bases had no gene match. Germline V gene data show CDR1 as LGHNA and CDR2 as YSLEER.

This clone was recorded many times. The chain recombines TRBV6-4 with TRBJ2-1; 12 bases map to TRBD2. The germline gives CDR1 MRHNA, CDR2 SNTAGT. CDR3 length: 15 amino acids. The V and J ends lost 3 bases and 4 bases, in that order; junction bases with no gene match: 1. CDR3 sequence: CASSEGTSGYNEQFF. In DNA form, the CDR3 reads TGTGCCAGCAGTGAGGGGACTAGCGGGTACAATGAGCAGTTCTTC.

The sample holds one count of this clone. The gene calls are TRBV5-6 and TRBJ2-7; possibly TRBD2 for D (6 bases). V lost 2 bases and J lost 4, with 13 bases in between. Germline V gene lookup returns CDR1 SGHDT and CDR2 YYEEEE. The CDR3 extends over 14 amino acids. The CDR3 is CASSFAAGRYEQYF. The CDR3 bases are TGTGCCAGCAGCTTCGCCGCCGGGAGATACGAGCAGTACTTC.

In its sample, this clone was seen a few times. The chain links TRBV29-1 to TRBJ2-1, with D possibly called TRBD1 or TRBD2 (5 bases each). Germline assignment: CDR1 SQVTM and CDR2 ANQGSEA. CDR3 length: 14 amino acids. The ends were cut back, 8 bases at V and 8 bases at J, with 22 bases in the middle. Here the CDR3 reads CSSRPGPRRDEQFF. The CDR3 DNA follows: TGCAGCTCCAGGCCGGGACCCCGGCGCGATGAGCAGTTCTTC.

This clone appeared a few times. J is TRBJ1-1 and V is TRBV30; D not resolved. V was clipped by 0 bases and J by 1 base, with 6 bases between them. The CDR3 is made up of 13 amino acids. CDR1 GTSNPN and CDR2 SVGIG come from the germline V gene (reference sequence). The CDR3 nucleotides read TGTGCCTGGAGTGTAACATCGAACACTGAAGCTTTCTTT. Residues: CAWSVTSNTEAFF.

This clone was observed a few times. V usage is TRBV25-1 and J usage is TRBJ2-1, with D possibly being TRBD1 (5 bases). This CDR3 has 13 residues. With 1 base removed from V and 13 bases from J, the gap between germline ends came to 14 bases. Germline V gene sequence: CDR1 MGHDK, CDR2 SYGVNS. The CDR3 DNA follows: TGTGCCAGCAGTGAATTGGAGACTCAGGGCCAGTTCTTC. Protein sequence: CASSELETQGQFF.

V and J are TRBV9 and TRBJ1-1, with D hard to call. Germline assignment: CDR1 SGDLS and CDR2 YYNGEE. Trimming shortened V by 4 bases and J by 7 bases, and 11 bases separated the two germline ends. The CDR3 has 12 amino acids. The CDR3 sequence is CASSSRPDEAFF. CDR3 DNA: TGTGCCAGCAGCTCCAGACCGGATGAAGCTTTCTTT.

The V and J genes are TRBV4-1 and TRBJ1-2; D is unresolved. The CDR3 covers 14 residues. Trimming removed 2 bases at V and 4 bases at J, with 11 bases between. In germline, CDR1 is MGHRA, CDR2 YSYEKL. For the CDR3, the DNA is TGCGCCAGCAGCCAATTGATGGAGAGCTATGGCTACACCTTC. Encoded protein: CASSQLMESYGYTF.

This clone occurred many times. The V call is TRBV4-3, the J call TRBJ2-7, with 7 bases aligning to TRBD2. The V and J ends lost 1 base and 4 bases, in that order; junction bases with no gene match: 7. The length of the CDR3 is 15 residues. Germline values: CDR1 LGHNA, CDR2 YSLEER. CDR3: CASSQGQAGRYEQYF. The CDR3 nucleotides read TGCGCCAGCAGCCAAGGACAAGCGGGGAGATACGAGCAGTACTTC.

V and J are TRBV10-3 and TRBJ2-7, with D possibly matching TRBD2 (6 bases). The germline V gene has CDR1 ENHRY and CDR2 SYGVKD. V lost 0 bases and J lost 2, with 11 bases in between. This CDR3 spans 15 amino acids. The chain's CDR3 is CAISESAGGPYEQYF. For the CDR3, the DNA is TGTGCCATCAGTGAGTCGGCCGGGGGTCCCTACGAGCAGTACTTC.

V usage is TRBV5-6 and J usage is TRBJ1-5; 11 nucleotides align to TRBD1. CDR1 and CDR2 (germline): SGHDT, YYEEEE. The CDR3 covers 16 residues. The V gene end was trimmed by 3 bases and the J gene end by 5 bases; junction bases not matched to a gene: 7. In DNA form, the CDR3 reads TGTGCCAGCAGCTCCCGGACAGGGGGCATCCATCAGCCCCAGCATTTT. It is translated as CASSSRTGGIHQPQHF.

This clone was seen more than once but under ten times. This chain uses TRBV27 with TRBJ2-3; 7 bases fit TRBD1. In germline, CDR1 is MNHEY, CDR2 SMNVEV (reference sequence). Trimming took 6 bases from V and 1 from J; bases not matched to a gene: 4. The CDR3 length is 14 residues. This CDR3 reads CASRIGTGTDTQYF. In DNA, the CDR3 is TGTGCCAGCAGAATCGGGACAGGCACAGATACGCAGTATTTT.

This clone was counted a few times. DNA of the CDR3: TGCAGCGTTGAGTGGCGGGGGGCGAACTATGGCTACACCTTC. Protein sequence: CSVEWRGANYGYTF. V usage is TRBV29-1 and J usage is TRBJ1-2; possible D gene TRBD1, 6 bases. Per the germline V gene, CDR1 is SQVTM and CDR2 is ANQGSEA. V shed 3 bases and J shed 2 bases, with 13 bases lying between them. This CDR3 region has 14 residues.

This clone has only a few counts. This CDR3 is also generated by other DNA sequences in the sample. This sequence joins TRBV25-1 and TRBJ2-7; D is unclear. V lost 2 bases, J lost 4 bases, and 3 bases lay in between. This CDR3 has 11 amino acids. Germline CDR1 is MGHDK and CDR2 is SYGVNS. The DNA of the CDR3 is TGTGCCAGCAGTGAAAGTTACGAGCAGTACTTC. It encodes CASSESYEQYF.

V gene TRBV2 combines with J gene TRBJ1-1, with 10 bases matching TRBD1. This CDR3 contains 16 residues. In germline, CDR1 is SNHLY, CDR2 FYNNEI. V lost 6 bases and J lost 5; bases outside the gene matches: 12. CDR3 nucleotides: TGTGCCAGCAGGGTGGGACAGGGGAGACTGGGTACTGAAGCTTTCTTT. Its protein is CASRVGQGRLGTEAFF. Drawing the rest from reference TRBV2 and TRBJ1-1, the complete variable domain is EPEVTQTPSHQVTQMGQEVILRCVPISNHLYFYWYRQILGQKVEFLVSFYNNEISEKSEIFDDQFSVERPDGSNFTLKIRSTKLEDSAMYFCASRVGQGRLGTEAFFGQGTRLTVV.

The V and J genes are TRBV6-6 and TRBJ1-1; D remains ambiguous. The CDR3 has 9 amino acids. In germline, CDR1 is MNHNY, CDR2 SVGAGI (reference sequence). V lost 3 bases and J 11 bases, leaving 4 bases between the germline ends. The CDR3 sequence is CASSYMAFF. CDR3 in DNA: TGTGCCAGCAGTTATATGGCTTTCTTT.

The chain recombines TRBV7-9 with TRBJ1-4; D gene unclear. Germline assignment: CDR1 SEHNR and CDR2 FQNEAQ (reference sequence). The ends were cut back, 1 base at V and 6 bases at J, with 12 bases in the middle. This CDR3 has 15 residues. This CDR3 is CASSLVQREDEKLFF. The CDR3 nucleotides read TGTGCCAGCAGCTTAGTTCAACGAGAGGATGAAAAACTGTTTTTT.

This clone was seen just once. The V gene is TRBV4-1, the J gene TRBJ2-7, with a weak D call TRBD2 (7 bases). The CDR3 totals 16 residues. Germline CDR1 MGHRA, CDR2 YSYEKL. V shed 0 bases and J shed 0 bases, with 12 bases lying between them. In DNA form, the CDR3 reads TGCGCCAGCAGCCAAGAGGACGGGGGGCTCTCCTACGAGCAGTACTTC. Its protein product is CASSQEDGGLSYEQYF.